The sequence of this T cell receptor beta chain was determined in a study of identical twins. Notes on the study in general: Out-of-frame alpha sequences shared by twins showed excess low generation probability.

All donors were healthy, and all were Caucasian. Template switching created a universal primer site, and the cDNA included unique molecular identifiers. TCRdb fed the 5' RACE reads into MiXCR, producing one record per CDR3 protein. The sample lists under 250,000 distinct CDR3 sequences, around 6.9% occurring once. With respect to this clonotype: Its specificity is not known.

This sample also appeared in a second study, on yellow fever vaccine responses in identical twins.

This sequence was found in a woman between 18 and 30 years old in good health. Sequencing was carried out using memory (CD45RO+) T cells sorted from blood.

Here the CDR3 reads CASSLHQGRAEAFF. In DNA form, the CDR3 reads TGTGCCAGCAGTTTACACCAGGGGAGGGCTGAAGCTTTCTTT. The gene calls are TRBV12-3 or TRBV12-4 and TRBJ1-1; D may be TRBD1 (6 bases). The CDR3 runs 14 residues. The V gene lost 2 bases and the J gene lost 6 bases, with 13 bases spanning the gap.